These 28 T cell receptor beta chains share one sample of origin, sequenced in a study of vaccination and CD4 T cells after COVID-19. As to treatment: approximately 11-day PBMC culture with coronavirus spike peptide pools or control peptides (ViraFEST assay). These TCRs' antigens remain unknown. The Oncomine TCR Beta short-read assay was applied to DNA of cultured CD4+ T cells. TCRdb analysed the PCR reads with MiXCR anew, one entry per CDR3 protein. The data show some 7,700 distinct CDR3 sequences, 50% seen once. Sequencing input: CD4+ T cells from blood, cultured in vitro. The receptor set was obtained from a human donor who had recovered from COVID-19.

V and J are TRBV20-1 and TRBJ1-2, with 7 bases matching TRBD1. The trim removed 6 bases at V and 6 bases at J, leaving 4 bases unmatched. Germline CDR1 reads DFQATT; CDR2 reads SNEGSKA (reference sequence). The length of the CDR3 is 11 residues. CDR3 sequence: CSAHRGDGYTF. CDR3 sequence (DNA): TGCAGTGCCCACAGGGGAGATGGCTACACCTTC.

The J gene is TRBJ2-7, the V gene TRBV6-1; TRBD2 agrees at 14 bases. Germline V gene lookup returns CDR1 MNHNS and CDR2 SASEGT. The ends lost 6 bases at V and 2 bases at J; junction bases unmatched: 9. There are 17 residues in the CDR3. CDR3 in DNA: TGTGCCAGCAGGGGGGGACTAGCGGGAGCGCAGGCCTACGAGCAGTACTTC. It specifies CASRGGLAGAQAYEQYF.

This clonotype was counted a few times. CDR3 in DNA: TGTGCCAGCAGTTACGCGGGGCGGAGCTATGGCTACACCTTC. It yields the protein CASSYAGRSYGYTF. The J gene is TRBJ1-2, the V gene TRBV6-2 or TRBV6-3; D is possibly TRBD1 (5 bases). V was pared by 2 bases and J by 4 bases, with 11 bases between. The CDR3 has 14 residues. The germline CDR1 and CDR2 sequences are MNHEY and SVGEGT.

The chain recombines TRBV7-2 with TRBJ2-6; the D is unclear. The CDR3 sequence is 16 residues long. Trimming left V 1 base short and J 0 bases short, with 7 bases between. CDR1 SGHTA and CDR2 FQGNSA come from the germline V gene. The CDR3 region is CASSLDVASGANVLTF. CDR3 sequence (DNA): TGTGCCAGCAGCTTAGACGTAGCCTCTGGGGCCAACGTCCTGACTTTC.

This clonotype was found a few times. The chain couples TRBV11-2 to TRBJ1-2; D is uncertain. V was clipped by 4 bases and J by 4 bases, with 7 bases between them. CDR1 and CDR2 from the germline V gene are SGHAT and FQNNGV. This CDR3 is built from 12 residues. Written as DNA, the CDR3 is TGTGCCAGCAGCTCACGAGCCTATGGCTACACCTTC. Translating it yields CASSSRAYGYTF.

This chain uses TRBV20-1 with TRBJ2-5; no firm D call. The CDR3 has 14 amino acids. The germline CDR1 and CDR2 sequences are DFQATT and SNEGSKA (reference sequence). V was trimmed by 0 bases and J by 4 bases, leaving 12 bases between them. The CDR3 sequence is CSARDPRGRETQYF. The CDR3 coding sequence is TGCAGTGCTAGAGATCCCCGTGGAAGAGAGACCCAGTACTTC.

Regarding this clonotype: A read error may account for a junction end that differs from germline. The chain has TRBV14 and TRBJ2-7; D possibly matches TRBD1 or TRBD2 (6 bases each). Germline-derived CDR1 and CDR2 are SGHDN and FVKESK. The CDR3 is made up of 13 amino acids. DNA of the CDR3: TGTGCCAGCAGCGGATTCGACGGGGGCGATCTCATTTTC. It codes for CASSGFDGGDLIF.

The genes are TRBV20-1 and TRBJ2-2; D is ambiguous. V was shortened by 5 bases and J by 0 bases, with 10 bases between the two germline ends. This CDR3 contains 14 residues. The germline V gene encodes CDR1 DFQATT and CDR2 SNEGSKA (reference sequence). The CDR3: CSAARFSNTGELFF. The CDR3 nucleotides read TGCAGTGCTGCCCGTTTCTCGAACACCGGGGAGCTGTTTTTT.

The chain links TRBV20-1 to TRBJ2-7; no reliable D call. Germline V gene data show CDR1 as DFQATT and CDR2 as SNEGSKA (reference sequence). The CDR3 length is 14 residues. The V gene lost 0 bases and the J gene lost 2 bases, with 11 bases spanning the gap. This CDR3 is CSAREGAGTYEQYF. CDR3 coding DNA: TGCAGTGCTAGAGAAGGAGCAGGAACCTACGAGCAGTACTTC.

CDR3 bases: TGTGCCAGTGGTTTGGGGGACACTGAAGCTTTCTTT. Residues: CASGLGDTEAFF. This chain joins TRBV19 and TRBJ1-1; D is possibly TRBD1 (5 bases). The V end lost 8 bases, the J end lost 3 bases, and 10 bases lay between the germline ends. CDR1 is LNHDA, CDR2 SQIVND, per germline (reference sequence). The length of the CDR3 is 12 residues.

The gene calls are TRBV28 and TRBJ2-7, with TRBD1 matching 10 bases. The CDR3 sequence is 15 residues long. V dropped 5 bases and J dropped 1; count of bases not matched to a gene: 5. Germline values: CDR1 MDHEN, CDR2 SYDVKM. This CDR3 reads CASSPPGQGSYEQYF. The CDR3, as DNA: TGTGCCAGCAGTCCTCCGGGACAGGGGTCCTACGAGCAGTACTTC.

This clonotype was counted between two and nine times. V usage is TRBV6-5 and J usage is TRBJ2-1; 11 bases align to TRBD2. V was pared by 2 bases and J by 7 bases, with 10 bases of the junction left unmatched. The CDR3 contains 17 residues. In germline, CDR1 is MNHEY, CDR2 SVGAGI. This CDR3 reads CASSYRSSGGSVNEQFF. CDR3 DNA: TGTGCCAGCAGTTACAGGTCTAGCGGGGGGTCAGTTAATGAGCAGTTCTTC.

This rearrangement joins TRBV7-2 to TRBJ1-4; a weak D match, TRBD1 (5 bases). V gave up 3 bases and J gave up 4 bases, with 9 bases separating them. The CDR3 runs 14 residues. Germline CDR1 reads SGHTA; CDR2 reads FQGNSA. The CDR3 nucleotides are TGTGCCAGCAGCTTTGGGGGAGATAATGAAAAACTGTTTTTT. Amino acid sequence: CASSFGGDNEKLFF.

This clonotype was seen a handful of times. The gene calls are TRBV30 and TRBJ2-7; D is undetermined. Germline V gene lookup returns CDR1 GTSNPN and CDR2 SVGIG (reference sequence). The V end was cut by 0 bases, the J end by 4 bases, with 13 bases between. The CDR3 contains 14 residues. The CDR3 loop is CAWSVQAGTYEQYF. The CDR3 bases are TGTGCCTGGAGTGTACAAGCAGGAACATACGAGCAGTACTTC.

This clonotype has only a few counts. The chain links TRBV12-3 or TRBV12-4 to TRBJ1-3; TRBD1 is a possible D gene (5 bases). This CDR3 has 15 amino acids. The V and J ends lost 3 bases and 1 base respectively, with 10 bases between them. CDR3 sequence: CASSFGGGSGNTIYF. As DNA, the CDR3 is TGTGCCAGCAGTTTTGGGGGGGGATCTGGAAACACCATATATTTT.

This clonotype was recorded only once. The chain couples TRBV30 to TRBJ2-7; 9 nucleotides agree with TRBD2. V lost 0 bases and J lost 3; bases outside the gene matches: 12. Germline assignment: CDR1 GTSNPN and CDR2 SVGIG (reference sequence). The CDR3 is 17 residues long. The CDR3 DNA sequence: TGTGCCTGGAGTGTCGACGCTAGCGGGATATTAGTCTACGAGCAGTACTTC. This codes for CAWSVDASGILVYEQYF. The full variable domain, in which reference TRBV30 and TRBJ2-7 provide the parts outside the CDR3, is SQTIHQWPATLVQPVGSPLSLECTVEGTSNPNLYWYRQAAGRGLQLLFYSVGIGQISSEVPQNLSASRPQDRQFILSSKKLLLSDSGFYLCAWSVDASGILVYEQYFGPGTRLTVT.

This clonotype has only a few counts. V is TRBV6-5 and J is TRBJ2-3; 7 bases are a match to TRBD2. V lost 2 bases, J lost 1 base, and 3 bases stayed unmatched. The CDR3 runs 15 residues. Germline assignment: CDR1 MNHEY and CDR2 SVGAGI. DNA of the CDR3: TGTGCCAGCAGTTACCGACTAGCCGGCACAGATACGCAGTATTTT. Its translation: CASSYRLAGTDTQYF.

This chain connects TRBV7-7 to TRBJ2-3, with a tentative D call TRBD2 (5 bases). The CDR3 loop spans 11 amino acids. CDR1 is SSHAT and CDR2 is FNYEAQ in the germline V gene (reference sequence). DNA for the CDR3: TGTGCTAGCGTGGTGGGGGATACGCAGTATTTT. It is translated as CASVVGDTQYF. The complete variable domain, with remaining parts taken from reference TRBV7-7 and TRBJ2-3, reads GAGVSQSPRYKVTKRGQDVTLRCDPISSHATLYWYQQALGQGPEFLTYFNYEAQPDKSGLPSDRFSAERPEGSISTLTIQRTEQRDSAMYRCASVVGDTQYFGPGTRLTVL.

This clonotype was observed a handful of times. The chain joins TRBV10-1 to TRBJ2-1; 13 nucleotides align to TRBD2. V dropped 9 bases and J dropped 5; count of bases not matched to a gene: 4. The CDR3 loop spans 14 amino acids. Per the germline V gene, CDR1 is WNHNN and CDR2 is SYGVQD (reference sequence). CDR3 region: CASPLAGGNNEQFF. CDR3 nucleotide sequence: TGCGCCAGTCCACTAGCGGGAGGGAACAATGAGCAGTTCTTC.

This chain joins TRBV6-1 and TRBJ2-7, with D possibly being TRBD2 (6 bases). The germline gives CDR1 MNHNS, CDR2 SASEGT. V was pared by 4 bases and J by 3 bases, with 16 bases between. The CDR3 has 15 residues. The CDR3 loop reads CASSGGMGSGYEQYF. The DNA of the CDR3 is TGTGCCAGCAGTGGGGGCATGGGTAGCGGCTACGAGCAGTACTTC.

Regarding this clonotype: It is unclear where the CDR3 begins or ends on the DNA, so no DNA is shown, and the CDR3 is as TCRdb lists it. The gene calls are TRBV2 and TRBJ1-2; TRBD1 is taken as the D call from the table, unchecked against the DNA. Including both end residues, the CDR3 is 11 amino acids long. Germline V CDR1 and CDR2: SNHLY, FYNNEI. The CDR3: CASSEWGIGTF.

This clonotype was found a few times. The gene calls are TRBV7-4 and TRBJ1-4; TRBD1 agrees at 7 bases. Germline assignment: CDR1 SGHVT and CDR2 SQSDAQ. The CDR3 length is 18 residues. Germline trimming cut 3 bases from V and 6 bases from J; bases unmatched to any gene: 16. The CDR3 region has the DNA TGTGCCAGCAGCTTCCTAAACATCGACAGGGCCGGGGATGAAAAACTGTTTTTT. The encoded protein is CASSFLNIDRAGDEKLFF.

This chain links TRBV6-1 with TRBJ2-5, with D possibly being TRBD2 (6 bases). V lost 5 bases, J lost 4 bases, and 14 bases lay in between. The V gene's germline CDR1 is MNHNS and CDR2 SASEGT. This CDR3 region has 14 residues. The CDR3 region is CASSRGVAGETQYF. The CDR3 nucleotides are TGTGCCAGCAGTCGCGGGGTCGCGGGAGAGACCCAGTACTTC.

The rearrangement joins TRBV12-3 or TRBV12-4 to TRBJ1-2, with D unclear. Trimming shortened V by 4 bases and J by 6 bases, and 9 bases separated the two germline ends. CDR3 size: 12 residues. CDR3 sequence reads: CASSSTVNGYTF. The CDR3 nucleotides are TGTGCCAGCAGTTCGACCGTCAATGGCTACACCTTC.

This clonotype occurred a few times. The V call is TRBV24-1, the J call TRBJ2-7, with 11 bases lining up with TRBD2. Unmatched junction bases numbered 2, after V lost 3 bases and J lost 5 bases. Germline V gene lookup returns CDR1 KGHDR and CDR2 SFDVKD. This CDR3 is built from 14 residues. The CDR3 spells CATSDTSGRHEQYF. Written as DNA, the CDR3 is TGTGCCACCAGTGATACTAGCGGGAGACACGAGCAGTACTTC.

CDR3 region: CASSSGQGRRGYTF. CDR3 nucleotides: TGTGCCAGCAGTTCCGGACAGGGGAGGCGCGGCTACACCTTC. The chain carries TRBV27 and TRBJ1-2; 9 bases match TRBD1. The CDR3 is made up of 14 amino acids. Germline CDR1 reads MNHEY; CDR2 reads SMNVEV (reference sequence). Germline trimming cut 4 bases from V and 8 bases from J; bases unmatched to any gene: 8.

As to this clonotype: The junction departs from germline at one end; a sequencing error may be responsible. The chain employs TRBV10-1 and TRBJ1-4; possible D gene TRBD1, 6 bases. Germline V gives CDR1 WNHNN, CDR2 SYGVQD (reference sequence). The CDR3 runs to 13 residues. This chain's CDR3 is CASSESAELGQSF. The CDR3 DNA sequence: TGCGCCAGCAGTGAGTCAGCTGAACTTGGACAGAGTTTT.

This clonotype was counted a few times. The CDR3 is CSAGGRGTGKRNGYTF. As DNA, the CDR3 is TGCAGTGCTGGGGGCAGAGGGACAGGGAAGCGGAATGGCTACACCTTC. V and J are TRBV20-1 and TRBJ1-2; 9 positions agree with TRBD1. J was trimmed by 6 bases and V by 5 bases; bases with no gene match: 16. The CDR3 runs to 16 residues. CDR1 DFQATT and CDR2 SNEGSKA come from the germline V gene (reference sequence).